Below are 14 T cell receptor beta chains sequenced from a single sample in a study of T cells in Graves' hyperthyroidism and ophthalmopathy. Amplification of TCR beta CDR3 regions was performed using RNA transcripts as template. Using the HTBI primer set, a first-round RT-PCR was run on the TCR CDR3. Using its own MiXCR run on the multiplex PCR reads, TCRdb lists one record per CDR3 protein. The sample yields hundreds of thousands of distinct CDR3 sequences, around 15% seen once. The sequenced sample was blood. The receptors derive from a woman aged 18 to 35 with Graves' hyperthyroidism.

The CDR3 sequence: CASRGRTNEKLFF. CDR3 bases: TGTGCCAGCCGGGGCAGGACTAATGAAAAACTGTTTTTT. The gene calls are TRBV27 and TRBJ1-4; D is perhaps TRBD1 (5 bases). Trimming removed 8 bases from V and 2 bases from J, with 9 bases in between. Germline V CDR1 and CDR2: MNHEY, SMNVEV (reference sequence). CDR3 length equals 13 residues.

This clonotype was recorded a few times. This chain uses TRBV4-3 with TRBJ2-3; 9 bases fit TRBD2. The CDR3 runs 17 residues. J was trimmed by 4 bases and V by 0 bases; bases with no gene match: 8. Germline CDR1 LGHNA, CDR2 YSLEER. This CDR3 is CASSQDLGGGAADTQYF. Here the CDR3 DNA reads TGCGCCAGCAGCCAAGATTTGGGCGGGGGGGCCGCAGATACGCAGTATTTT.

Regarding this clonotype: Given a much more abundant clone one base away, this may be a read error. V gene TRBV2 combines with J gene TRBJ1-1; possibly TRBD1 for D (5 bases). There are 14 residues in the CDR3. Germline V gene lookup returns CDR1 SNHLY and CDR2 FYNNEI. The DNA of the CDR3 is TGTGCCGGCAGGAAAACCAGGGTAAACACTGAAGCTTTCTTT. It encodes CAGRKTRVNTEAFF.

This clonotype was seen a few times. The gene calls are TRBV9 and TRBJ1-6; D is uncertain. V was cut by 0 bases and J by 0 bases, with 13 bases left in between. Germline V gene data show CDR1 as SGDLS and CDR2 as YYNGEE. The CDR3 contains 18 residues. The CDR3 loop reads CASSVGPADSSYNSPLHF. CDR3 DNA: TGTGCCAGCAGCGTAGGACCAGCTGATAGCTCCTATAATTCACCCCTCCACTTT. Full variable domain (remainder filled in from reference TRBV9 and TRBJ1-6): DSGVTQTPKHLITATGQRVTLRCSPRSGDLSVYWYQQSLDQGLQFLIQYYNGEERAKGNILERFSAQQFPDLHSELNLSSLELGDSALYFCASSVGPADSSYNSPLHFGNGTRLTVT.

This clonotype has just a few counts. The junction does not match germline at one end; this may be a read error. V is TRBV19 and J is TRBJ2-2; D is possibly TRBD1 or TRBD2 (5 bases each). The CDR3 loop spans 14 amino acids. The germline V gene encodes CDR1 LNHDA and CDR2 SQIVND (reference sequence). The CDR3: CASSRTAGSGEPFF. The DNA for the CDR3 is TGTGCCAGTAGTCGAACGGCAGGGTCCGGGGAGCCGTTTTTT.

CDR3 in amino acids: CASSPPVGFNEKLFF. DNA of the CDR3: TGTGCCAGCTCACCACCGGTTGGTTTTAATGAAAAACTGTTTTTT. This chain connects TRBV18 to TRBJ1-4; no reliable D call. Germline assignment: CDR1 KGHSH and CDR2 LQKENI. Trimming shortened V by 0 bases and J by 4 bases, and 9 bases separated the two germline ends. The CDR3 totals 15 residues.

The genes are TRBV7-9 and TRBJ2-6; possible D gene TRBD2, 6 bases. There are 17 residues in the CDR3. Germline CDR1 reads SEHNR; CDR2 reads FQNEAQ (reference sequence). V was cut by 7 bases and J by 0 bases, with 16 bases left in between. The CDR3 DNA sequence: TGTGCCAGCACCCCTACGGGGGATCCCTCTGGGGCCAACGTCCTGACTTTC. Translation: CASTPTGDPSGANVLTF.

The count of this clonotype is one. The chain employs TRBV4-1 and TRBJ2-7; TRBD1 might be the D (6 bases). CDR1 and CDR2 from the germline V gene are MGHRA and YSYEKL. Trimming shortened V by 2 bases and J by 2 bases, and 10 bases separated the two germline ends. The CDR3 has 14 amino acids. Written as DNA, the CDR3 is TGCGCCAGCAGCCAAAGGGACACAGCCTACGAGCAGTACTTC. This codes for CASSQRDTAYEQYF.

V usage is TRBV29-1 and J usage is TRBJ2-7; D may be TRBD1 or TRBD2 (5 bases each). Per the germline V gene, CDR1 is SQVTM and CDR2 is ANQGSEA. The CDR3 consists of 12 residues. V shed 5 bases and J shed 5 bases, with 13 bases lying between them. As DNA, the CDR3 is TGCAGCGTTTGCCCAGGGAGTGACGAGCAGTACTTC. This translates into CSVCPGSDEQYF.

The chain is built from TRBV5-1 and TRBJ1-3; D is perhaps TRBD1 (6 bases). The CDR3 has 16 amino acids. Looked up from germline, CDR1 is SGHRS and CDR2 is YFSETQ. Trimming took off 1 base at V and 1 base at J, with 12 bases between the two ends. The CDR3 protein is CASSLSTGKSGNTIYF. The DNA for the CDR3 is TGCGCCAGCAGCTTGTCAACAGGGAAATCTGGAAACACCATATATTTT.

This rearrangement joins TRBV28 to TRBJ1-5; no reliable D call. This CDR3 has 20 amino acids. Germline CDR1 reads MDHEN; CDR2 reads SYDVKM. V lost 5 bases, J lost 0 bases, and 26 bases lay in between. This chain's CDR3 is CASSPPAEMWAYFSNQPQHF. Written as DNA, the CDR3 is TGTGCCAGCAGTCCCCCAGCAGAAATGTGGGCCTACTTTAGCAATCAGCCCCAGCATTTT.

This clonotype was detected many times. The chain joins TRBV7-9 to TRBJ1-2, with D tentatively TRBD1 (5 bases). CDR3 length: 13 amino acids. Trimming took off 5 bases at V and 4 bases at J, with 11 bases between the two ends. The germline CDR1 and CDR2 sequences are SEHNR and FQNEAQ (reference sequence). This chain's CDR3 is CASSLSGSYGYTF. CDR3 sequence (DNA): TGTGCCAGCAGCCTCTCAGGGAGCTATGGCTACACCTTC.

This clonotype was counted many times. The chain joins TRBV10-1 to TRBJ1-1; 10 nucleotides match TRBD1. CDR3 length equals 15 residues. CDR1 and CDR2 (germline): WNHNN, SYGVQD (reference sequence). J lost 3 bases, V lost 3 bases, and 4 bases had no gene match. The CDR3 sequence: CASSDSTGGYTEAFF. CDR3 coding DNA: TGCGCCAGCAGTGATTCGACAGGGGGCTACACTGAAGCTTTCTTT.

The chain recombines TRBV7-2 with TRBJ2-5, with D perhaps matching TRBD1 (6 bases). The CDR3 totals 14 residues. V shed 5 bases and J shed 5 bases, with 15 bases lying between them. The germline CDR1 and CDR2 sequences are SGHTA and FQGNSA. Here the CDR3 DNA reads TGTGCCAGCAGCCCCACTAGGGGGTCGGAGACCCAGTACTTC. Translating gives CASSPTRGSETQYF.